The entry below gives a single TCR beta chain sequence along with its context. Its antigen is currently unknown. TCRdb analysed the reads with MiXCR anew, one entry per CDR3 protein. The table shows about 100,000 distinct CDR3 sequences, with roughly a quarter occurring only once. CDR1 is MNHEY, CDR2 SVGAGI, per germline. The CDR3 has 15 amino acids. V was pared by 6 bases and J by 2 bases, with 6 bases of the junction left unmatched. The sample comes from a study of T cell repertoires in cytomegalovirus infection. As for the study in general: Public TCR beta signatures were indicative of both CMV infection and a matching HLA type.

The study's findings and limits: Clonotypes of TCR beta that were HLA-C-restricted and CMV-specific dominated the ex vivo response.

Material: CD8+ T cells from PBMCs. This sequence was found in a human donor in good health (CMV status not recorded). Some clones in this sample may be carry-over from other donors' samples. The chain carries TRBV6-5 and TRBJ2-3, with 9 bases matching TRBD2. In nucleotides, the CDR3 is TGTGCCAGCAGCGCGACTAGCGGTCCCACAGATACGCAGTATTTT. Translating gives CASSATSGPTDTQYF.